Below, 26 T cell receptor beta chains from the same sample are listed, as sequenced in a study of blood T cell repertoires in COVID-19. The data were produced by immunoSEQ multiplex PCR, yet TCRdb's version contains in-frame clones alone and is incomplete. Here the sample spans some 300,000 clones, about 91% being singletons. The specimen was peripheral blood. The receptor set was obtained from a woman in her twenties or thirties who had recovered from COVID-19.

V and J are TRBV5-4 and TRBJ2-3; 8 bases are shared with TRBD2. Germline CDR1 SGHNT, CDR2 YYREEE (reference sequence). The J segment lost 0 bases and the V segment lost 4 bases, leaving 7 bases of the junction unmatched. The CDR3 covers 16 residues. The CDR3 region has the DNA TGTGCCAGCAGCGCGGGGGGCTCTCGAAGCACAGATACGCAGTATTTT. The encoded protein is CASSAGGSRSTDTQYF. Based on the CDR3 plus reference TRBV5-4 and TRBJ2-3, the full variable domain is ETGVTQSPTHLIKTRGQQVTLRCSSQSGHNTVSWYQQALGQGPQFIFQYYREEENGRGNFPPRFSGLQFPNYSSELNVNALELDDSALYLCASSAGGSRSTDTQYFGPGTRLTVL.

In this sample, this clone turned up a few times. Written as DNA, the CDR3 is TGTGCCAGCAGACAGGGTAACTATGGCTACACCTTC. This sequence encodes CASRQGNYGYTF. The chain carries TRBV2 and TRBJ1-2; tentatively, D is TRBD1 (6 bases). V was trimmed by 6 bases and J by 1 base, leaving 6 bases between them. The germline CDR1 and CDR2 sequences are SNHLY and FYNNEI. The CDR3 sequence is 12 residues long.

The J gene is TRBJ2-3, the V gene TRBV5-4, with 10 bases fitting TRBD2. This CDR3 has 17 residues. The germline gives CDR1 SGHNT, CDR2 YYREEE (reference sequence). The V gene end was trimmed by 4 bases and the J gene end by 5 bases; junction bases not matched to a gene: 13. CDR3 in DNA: TGTGCCAGCAGCGTGAGACTAGCGGGCCCCTTCGGAGATACGCAGTATTTT. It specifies CASSVRLAGPFGDTQYF.

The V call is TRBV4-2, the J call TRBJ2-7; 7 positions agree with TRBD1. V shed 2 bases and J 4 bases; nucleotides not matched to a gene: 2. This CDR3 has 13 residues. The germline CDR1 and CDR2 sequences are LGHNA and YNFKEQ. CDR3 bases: TGTGCCAGCAGCCAAACACAGGGGTACGAGCAGTACTTC. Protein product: CASSQTQGYEQYF.

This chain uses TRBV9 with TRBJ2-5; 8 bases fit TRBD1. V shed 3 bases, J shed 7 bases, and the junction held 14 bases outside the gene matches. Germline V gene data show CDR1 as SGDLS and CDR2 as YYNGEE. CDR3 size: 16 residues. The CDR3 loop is CASSADARGQLGTQYF. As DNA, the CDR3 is TGTGCCAGCAGCGCCGACGCCAGGGGGCAGCTTGGGACCCAGTACTTC.

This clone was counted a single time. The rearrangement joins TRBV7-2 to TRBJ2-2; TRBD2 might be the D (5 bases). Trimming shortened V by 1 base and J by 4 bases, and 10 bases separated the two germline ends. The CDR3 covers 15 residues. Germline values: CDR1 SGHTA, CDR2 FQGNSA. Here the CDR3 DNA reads TGTGCCAGCAGCTTAGAAGGTGGAGGCACCGGGGAGCTGTTTTTT. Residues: CASSLEGGGTGELFF. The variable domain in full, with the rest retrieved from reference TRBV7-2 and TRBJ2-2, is GAGVSQSPSNKVTEKGKDVELRCDPISGHTALYWYRQSLGQGLEFLIYFQGNSAPDKSGLPSDRFSAERTGGSVSTLTIQRTQQEDSAVYLCASSLEGGGTGELFFGEGSRLTVL.

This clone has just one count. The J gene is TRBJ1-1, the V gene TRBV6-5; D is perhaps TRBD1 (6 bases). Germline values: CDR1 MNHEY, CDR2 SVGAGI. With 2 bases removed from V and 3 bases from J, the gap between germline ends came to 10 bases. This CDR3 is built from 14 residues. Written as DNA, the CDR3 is TGTGCCAGCAGTTACAGGGGGGGATACACTGAAGCTTTCTTT. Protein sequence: CASSYRGGYTEAFF.

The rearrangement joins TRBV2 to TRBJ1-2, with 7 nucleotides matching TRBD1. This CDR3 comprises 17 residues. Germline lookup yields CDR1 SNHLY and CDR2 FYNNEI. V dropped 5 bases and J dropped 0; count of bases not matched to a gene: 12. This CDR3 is CASSPQGGNSPNYGYTF. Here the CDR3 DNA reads TGTGCCAGCAGTCCTCAGGGGGGCAACTCCCCTAACTATGGCTACACCTTC.

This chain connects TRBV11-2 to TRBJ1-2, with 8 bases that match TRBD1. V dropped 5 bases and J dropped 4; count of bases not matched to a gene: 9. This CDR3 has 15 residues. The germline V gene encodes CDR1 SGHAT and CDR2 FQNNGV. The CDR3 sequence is CASSPSLDRVYGYTF. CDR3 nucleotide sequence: TGTGCCAGCAGCCCTTCCCTGGACAGGGTCTATGGCTACACCTTC.

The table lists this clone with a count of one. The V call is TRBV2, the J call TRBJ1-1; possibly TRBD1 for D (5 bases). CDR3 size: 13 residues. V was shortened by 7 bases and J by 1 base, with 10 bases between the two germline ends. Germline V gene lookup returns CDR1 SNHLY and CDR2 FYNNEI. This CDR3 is CASIETENTEAFF. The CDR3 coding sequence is TGTGCCAGCATTGAGACAGAGAACACTGAAGCTTTCTTT.

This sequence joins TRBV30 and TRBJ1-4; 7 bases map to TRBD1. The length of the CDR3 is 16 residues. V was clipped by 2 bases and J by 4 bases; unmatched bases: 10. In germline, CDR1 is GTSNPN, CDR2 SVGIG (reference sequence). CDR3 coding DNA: TGTGCCTGGAGTCCGAAGGGGGCGCGGGATAATGAAAAACTGTTTTTT. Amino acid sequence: CAWSPKGARDNEKLFF. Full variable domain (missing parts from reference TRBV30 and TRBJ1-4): SQTIHQWPATLVQPVGSPLSLECTVEGTSNPNLYWYRQAAGRGLQLLFYSVGIGQISSEVPQNLSASRPQDRQFILSSKKLLLSDSGFYLCAWSPKGARDNEKLFFGSGTQLSVL.

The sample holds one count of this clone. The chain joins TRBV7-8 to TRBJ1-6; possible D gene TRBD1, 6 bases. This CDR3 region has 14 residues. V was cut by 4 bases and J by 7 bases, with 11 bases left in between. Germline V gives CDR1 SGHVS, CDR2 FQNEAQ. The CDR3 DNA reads TGTGCCAGCAGCTCAAGGACAGCGAATTCACCCCTCCACTTT. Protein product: CASSSRTANSPLHF. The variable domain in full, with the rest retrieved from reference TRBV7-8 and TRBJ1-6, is GAGVSQSPRYKVAKRGQDVALRCDPISGHVSLFWYQQALGQGPEFLTYFQNEAQLDKSGLPSDRFFAERPEGSVSTLKIQRTQQEDSAVYLCASSSRTANSPLHFGNGTRLTVT.

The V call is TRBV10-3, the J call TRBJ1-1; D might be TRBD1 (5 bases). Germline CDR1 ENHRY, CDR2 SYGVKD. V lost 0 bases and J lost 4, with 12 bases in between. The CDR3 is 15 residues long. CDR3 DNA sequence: TGTGCCATCAGTGAGTCCGCCCAGGGAAGCACTGAAGCTTTCTTT. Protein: CAISESAQGSTEAFF.

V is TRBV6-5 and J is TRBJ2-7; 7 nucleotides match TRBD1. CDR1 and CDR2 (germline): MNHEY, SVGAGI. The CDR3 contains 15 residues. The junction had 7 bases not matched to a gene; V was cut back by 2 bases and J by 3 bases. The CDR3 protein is CASSYRRDRSYEQYF. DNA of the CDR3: TGTGCCAGCAGTTACCGCCGGGACAGAAGCTACGAGCAGTACTTC.

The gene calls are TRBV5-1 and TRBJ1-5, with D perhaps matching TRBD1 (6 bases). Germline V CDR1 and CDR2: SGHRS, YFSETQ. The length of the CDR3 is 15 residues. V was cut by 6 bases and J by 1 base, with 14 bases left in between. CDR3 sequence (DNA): TGCGCCAGCACGGCGCAGGGGCGAAGCAATCAGCCCCAGCATTTT. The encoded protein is CASTAQGRSNQPQHF.

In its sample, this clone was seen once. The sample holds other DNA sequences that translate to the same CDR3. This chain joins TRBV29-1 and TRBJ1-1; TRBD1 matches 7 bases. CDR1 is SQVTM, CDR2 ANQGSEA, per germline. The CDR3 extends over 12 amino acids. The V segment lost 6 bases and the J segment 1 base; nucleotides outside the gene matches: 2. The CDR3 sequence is CSVGQTNTEAFF. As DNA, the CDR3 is TGCAGCGTGGGACAGACGAACACTGAAGCTTTCTTT.

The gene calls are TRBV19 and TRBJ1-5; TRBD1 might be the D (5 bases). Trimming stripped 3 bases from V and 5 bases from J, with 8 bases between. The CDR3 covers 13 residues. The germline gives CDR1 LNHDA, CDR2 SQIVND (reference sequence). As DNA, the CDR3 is TGTGCCAGTAGTATCCTAGGGGATCAGCCCCAGCATTTT. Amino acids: CASSILGDQPQHF.

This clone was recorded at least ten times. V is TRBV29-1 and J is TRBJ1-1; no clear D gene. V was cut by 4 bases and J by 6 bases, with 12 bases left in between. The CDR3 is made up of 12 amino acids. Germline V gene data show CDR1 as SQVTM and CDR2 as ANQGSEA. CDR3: CSVGGRGAEAFF. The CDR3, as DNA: TGCAGCGTTGGTGGACGGGGAGCTGAAGCTTTCTTT.

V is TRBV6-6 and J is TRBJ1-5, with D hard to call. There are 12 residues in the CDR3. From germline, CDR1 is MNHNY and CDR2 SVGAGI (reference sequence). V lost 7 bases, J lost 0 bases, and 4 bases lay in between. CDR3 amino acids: CASTDSNQPQHF. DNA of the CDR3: TGTGCCAGCACAGATAGCAATCAGCCCCAGCATTTT.

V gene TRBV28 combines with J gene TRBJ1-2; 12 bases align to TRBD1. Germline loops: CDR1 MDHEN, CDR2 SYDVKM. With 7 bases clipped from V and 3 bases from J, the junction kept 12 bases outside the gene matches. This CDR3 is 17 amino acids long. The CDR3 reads CASITVGTGGRDYGYTF. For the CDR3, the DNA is TGTGCCAGCATCACAGTGGGGACAGGGGGCCGGGACTATGGCTACACCTTC.

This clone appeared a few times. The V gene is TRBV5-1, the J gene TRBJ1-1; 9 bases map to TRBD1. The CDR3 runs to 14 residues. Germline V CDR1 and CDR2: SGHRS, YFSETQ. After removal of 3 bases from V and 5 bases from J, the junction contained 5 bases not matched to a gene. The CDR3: CASSWTTGGTEAFF. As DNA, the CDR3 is TGCGCCAGCAGCTGGACGACAGGGGGGACTGAAGCTTTCTTT.

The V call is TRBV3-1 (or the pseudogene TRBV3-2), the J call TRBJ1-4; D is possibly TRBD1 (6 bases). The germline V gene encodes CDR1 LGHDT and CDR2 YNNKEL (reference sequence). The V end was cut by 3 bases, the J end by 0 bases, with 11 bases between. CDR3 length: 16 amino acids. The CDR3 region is CASSHQGFATNEKLFF. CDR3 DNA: TGTGCCAGCAGCCATCAGGGGTTTGCAACTAATGAAAAACTGTTTTTT.

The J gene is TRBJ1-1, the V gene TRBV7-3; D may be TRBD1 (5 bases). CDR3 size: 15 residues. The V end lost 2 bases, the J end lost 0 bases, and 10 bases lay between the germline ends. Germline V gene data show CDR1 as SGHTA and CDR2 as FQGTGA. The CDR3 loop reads CASSLQGGVNTEAFF. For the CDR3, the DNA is TGTGCCAGCAGCTTACAGGGAGGGGTGAACACTGAAGCTTTCTTT. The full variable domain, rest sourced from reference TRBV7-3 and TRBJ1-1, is GAGVSQTPSNKVTEKGKYVELRCDPISGHTALYWYRQSLGQGPEFLIYFQGTGAADDSGLPNDRFFAVRPEGSVSTLKIQRTERGDSAVYLCASSLQGGVNTEAFFGQGTRLTVV.

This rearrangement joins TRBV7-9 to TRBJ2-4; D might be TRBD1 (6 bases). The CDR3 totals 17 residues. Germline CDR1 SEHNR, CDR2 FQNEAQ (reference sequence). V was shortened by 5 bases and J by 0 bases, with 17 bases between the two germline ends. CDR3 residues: CASSPPLTGLAKNIQYF. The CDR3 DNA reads TGTGCCAGCAGCCCCCCCCTGACAGGCTTAGCCAAAAACATTCAGTACTTC.

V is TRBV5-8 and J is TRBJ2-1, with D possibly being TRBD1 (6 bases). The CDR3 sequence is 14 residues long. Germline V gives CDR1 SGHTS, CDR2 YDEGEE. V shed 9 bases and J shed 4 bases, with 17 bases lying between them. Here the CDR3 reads CANTRTANYNEQFF. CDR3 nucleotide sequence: TGTGCCAATACAAGGACAGCTAATTACAATGAGCAGTTCTTC.

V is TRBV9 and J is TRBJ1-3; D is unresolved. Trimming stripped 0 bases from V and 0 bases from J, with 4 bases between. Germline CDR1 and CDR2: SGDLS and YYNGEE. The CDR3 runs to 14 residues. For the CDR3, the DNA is TGTGCCAGCAGCGTAGTACACTCTGGAAACACCATATATTTT. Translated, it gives CASSVVHSGNTIYF.